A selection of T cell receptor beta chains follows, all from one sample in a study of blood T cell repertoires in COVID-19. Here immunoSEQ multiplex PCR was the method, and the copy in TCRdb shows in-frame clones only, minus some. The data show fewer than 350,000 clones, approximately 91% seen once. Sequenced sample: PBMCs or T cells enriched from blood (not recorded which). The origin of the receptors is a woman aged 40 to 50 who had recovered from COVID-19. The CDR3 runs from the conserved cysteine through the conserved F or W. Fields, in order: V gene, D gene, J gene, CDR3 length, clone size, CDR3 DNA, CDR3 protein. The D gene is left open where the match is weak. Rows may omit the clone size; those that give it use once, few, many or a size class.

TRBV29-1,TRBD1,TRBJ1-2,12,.,TGCAGCGACAGGACAGGCTATGACGGCTACACCTTC,CSDRTGYDGYTF
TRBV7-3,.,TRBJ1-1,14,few,TGTGCCAGCAGTTTCCCCGGGGGAGGATCTGAAGCTTTCTTT,CASSFPGGGSEAFF
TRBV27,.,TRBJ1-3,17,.,TGTGCCAGCAGTTTACACGGGGGGGAGAGCTCTGGAAACACCATATATTTT,CASSLHGGESSGNTIYF
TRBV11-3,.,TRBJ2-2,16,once,TGTGCCAGCAGCTTAGATCACAGGGCTGCGACCGGGGAGCTGTTTTTT,CASSLDHRAATGELFF
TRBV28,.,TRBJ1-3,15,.,TGTGCCAGCAGTTCGACAGAGAGCTCTGGAAACACCATATATTTT,CASSSTESSGNTIYF
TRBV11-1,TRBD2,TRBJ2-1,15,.,TGTGCCAGCAGCTCCAGGACTAGCGGGGGGGGTGAGCAGTTCTTC,CASSSRTSGGGEQFF
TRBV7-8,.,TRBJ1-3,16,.,TGTGCCAGCAGCCCCCTGACGGGTTTCTCTGGAAACACCATATATTTT,CASSPLTGFSGNTIYF
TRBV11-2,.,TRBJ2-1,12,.,TGTGCCAGCAGCCCCCAGGTGAATGAGCAGTTCTTC,CASSPQVNEQFF
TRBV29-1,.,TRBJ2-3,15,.,TGCAGCGTTGAACTTCCCAGGTACCACACAGATACGCAGTATTTT,CSVELPRYHTDTQYF
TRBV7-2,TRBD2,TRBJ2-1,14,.,TGTGCCAGCAGCTTGGGAGGACTAGAAAATGAGCAGTTCTTC,CASSLGGLENEQFF
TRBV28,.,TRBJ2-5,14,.,TGTGCCAGCAAGCGCGACTGGGGCGAAGAGACCCAGTACTTC,CASKRDWGEETQYF
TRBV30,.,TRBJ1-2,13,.,TGTGCCTGCTCCGTACCGACGGGGTATGGCTACACCTTC,CACSVPTGYGYTF
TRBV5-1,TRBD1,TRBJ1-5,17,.,TGCGCCAGCAGCTTGACCCCTATAGACAGGGGTAATCAGCCCCAGCATTTT,CASSLTPIDRGNQPQHF
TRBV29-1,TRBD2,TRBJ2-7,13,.,TGCAGCGTTAAGGTTAGCGGGGCCTACGAGCAGTACTTC,CSVKVSGAYEQYF
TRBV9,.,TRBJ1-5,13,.,TGTGCCAGCAGCGTAGGAGCGAATCAGCCCCAGCATTTT,CASSVGANQPQHF
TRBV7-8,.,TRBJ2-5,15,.,TGTGCCAGCAGCTTAGCAGCCGGGTACCAAGAGACCCAGTACTTC,CASSLAAGYQETQYF
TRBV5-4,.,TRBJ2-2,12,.,TGTGCCAGCAGTGATCTAGCCGGGGAGCTGTTTTTT,CASSDLAGELFF
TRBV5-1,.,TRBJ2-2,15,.,TGCGCCAGCAGCTTGGGTTGGGGCGGAACCGGGGAGCTGTTTTTT,CASSLGWGGTGELFF
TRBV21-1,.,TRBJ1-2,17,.,TGTGCCAGCAGCAATTCCCTAGTCAGGGGCAGAAACTATGGCTACACCTTC,CASSNSLVRGRNYGYTF
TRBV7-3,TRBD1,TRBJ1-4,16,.,TGTGCCAGCAGCGGGCCGTGGACAGGGGGTGCTGAAAAACTGTTTTTT,CASSGPWTGGAEKLFF
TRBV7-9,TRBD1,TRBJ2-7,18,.,TGTGCCAGCAGCGCCCCCGGACAGGGTAAAACTAGCTCCTACGAGCAGTACTTC,CASSAPGQGKTSSYEQYF
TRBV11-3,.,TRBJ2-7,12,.,TGTGCCAGCAGCTTAGTAGGGGCCCTTCAGTACTTC,CASSLVGALQYF
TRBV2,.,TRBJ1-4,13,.,TGTGCCACCCGAGGGGGTGGAGGAGAAAAACTGTTTTTT,CATRGGGGEKLFF
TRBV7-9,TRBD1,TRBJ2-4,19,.,TGTGCCAGCAGCTTAGTTGTTCGGCTAGACGGGACAGGGGAAAACATTCAGTACTTC,CASSLVVRLDGTGENIQYF
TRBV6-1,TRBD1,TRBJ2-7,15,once,TGTGCCAGCAGTGAAGCGCGAGGGACAGCCTACGAGCAGTACTTC,CASSEARGTAYEQYF
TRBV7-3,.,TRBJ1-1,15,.,TGTGCCAGCAGCGTGTCAGGGGAGAGGAGCACTGAAGCTTTCTTT,CASSVSGERSTEAFF
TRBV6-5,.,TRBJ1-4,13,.,TGTGCCAGCAGTTACGACCCCCGACATGACCTGTTTTTT,CASSYDPRHDLFF
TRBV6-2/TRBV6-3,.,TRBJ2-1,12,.,TGTGCCAGCAGCAGCGAGCGGATTGAGCAGTTCTTC,CASSSERIEQFF
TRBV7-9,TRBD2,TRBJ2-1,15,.,TGTGCCAGCAGCCACGGACTAGCGGGTGACAATGAGCAGTTCTTC,CASSHGLAGDNEQFF
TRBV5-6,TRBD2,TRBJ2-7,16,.,TGTGCCAGCAGCTTGTTAGCGGGAGAAAGCTCCTACGAGCAGTACTTC,CASSLLAGESSYEQYF
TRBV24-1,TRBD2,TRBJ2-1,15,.,TGTGCCACCAGTGATTTGGAATTAGCGGGAGGTGAGCAGTTCTTC,CATSDLELAGGEQFF
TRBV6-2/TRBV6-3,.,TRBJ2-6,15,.,TGTGCCAGCAGCATTATGAGGGCCGGGTCCAACGTCCTGACTTTC,CASSIMRAGSNVLTF
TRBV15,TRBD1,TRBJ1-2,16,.,TGTGCCACCAGCAGAGATAAGACAGGGGGGGACTATGGCTACACCTTC,CATSRDKTGGDYGYTF
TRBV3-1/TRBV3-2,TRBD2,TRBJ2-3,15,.,TGTGCCAGCAGCCGATCGGGACTAGCGCAAGATACGCAGTATTTT,CASSRSGLAQDTQYF
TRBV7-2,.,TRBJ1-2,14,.,TGTGCCAGCAGCCCCCAAGGGGGTAACTATGGCTACACCTTC,CASSPQGGNYGYTF
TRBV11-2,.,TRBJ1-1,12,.,TGTGCCCTTAGGGCAGGGTTGGCTGAAGCTTTCTTT,CALRAGLAEAFF
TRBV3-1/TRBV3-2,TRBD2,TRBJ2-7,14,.,TGTGCCAGCAGTCTCCTAGCGGGAGCGAGGGAGCAGTACTTC,CASSLLAGAREQYF
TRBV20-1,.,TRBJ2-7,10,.,TGCCCTGGAGACTCCTACGAGCAGTACTTC,CPGDSYEQYF
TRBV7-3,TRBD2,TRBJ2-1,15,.,TGTGCCAGCAGCTTGCGGCTAGCGGGAGGCGAGGAGCAGTTCTTC,CASSLRLAGGEEQFF
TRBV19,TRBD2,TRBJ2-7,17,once,TGTGCCAGTAGCCGTGGGGGGGGGAACCGATTATCCTACGAGCAGTACTTC,CASSRGGGNRLSYEQYF
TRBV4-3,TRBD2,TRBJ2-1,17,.,TGCGCCAGCAGCCAAGCCCTCCCGGGGGGGGCCTACAATGAGCAGTTCTTC,CASSQALPGGAYNEQFF
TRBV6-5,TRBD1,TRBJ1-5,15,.,TGTGCCAGCAGCCAGACAGGGGCGTTTAATCAGCCCCAGCATTTT,CASSQTGAFNQPQHF
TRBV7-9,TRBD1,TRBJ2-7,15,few,TGTGCCAGCAGCCCCGGACAGGGTAAGACTTACGAGCAGTACTTC,CASSPGQGKTYEQYF
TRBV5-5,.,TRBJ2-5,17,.,TGTGCCAGCAGCTGGGGGCCAGGCAGGGGGGTATCAGAGACCCAGTACTTC,CASSWGPGRGVSETQYF
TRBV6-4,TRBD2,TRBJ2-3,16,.,TGTGCCAGCAGTGCAGGACTAGCGGGAGGGTCAGATACGCAGTATTTT,CASSAGLAGGSDTQYF
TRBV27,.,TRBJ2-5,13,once,TGTGCCACCCAAAGAGGTCCCCAAGAGACCCAGTACTTC,CATQRGPQETQYF
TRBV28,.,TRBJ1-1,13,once,TGTGCCAGCAGTTTATCAGTGAACACTGAAGCTTTCTTT,CASSLSVNTEAFF
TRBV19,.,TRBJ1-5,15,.,TGTGCCAGTACCCCAGAGGGGGATAGCAATCAGCCCCAGCATTTT,CASTPEGDSNQPQHF
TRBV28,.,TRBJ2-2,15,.,TGTGCCAGCAGTTTGGGGCAAACGAACACCGGGGAGCTGTTTTTT,CASSLGQTNTGELFF
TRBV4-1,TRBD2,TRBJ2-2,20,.,TGCGCCAGCAGCCAAGGATATCGGACTAGCGGGGGGACGAACACCGGGGAGCTGTTTTTT,CASSQGYRTSGGTNTGELFF
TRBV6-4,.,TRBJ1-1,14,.,TGTGCCAGCAGCCCGTCAGGGGCGGGCACTGAAGCTTTCTTT,CASSPSGAGTEAFF
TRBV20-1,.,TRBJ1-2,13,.,TGCAGTGCTAGTGTCCAGGAAGGCTATGGCTACACCTTC,CSASVQEGYGYTF
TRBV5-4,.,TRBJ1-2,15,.,TGTGCCAGCAGCCGTACACGGACACCCAACTATGGCTACACCTTC,CASSRTRTPNYGYTF
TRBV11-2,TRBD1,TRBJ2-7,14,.,TGTGCCAGCAGCTTCGAGGACAGGACCTACGAGCAGTACTTC,CASSFEDRTYEQYF
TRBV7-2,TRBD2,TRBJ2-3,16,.,TGTGCCAGCAGCTTAATAGCGGGAGAAGGGGCAGATACGCAGTATTTT,CASSLIAGEGADTQYF
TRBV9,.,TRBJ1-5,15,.,TGTGCCAGCAGCGTAGATGGGAGACCCAATCAGCCCCAGCATTTT,CASSVDGRPNQPQHF
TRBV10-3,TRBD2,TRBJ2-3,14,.,TGTGCCATCAGGACTAGCGGATACACAGATACGCAGTATTTT,CAIRTSGYTDTQYF